This T cell receptor (beta chain) was sequenced during a study of cytomegalovirus exposure and HLA in healthy donors (dated by TCRdb to the late 2010s). In the study overall: In an earlier analysis of 550 to 750 of the donors, less than 350 Gb of sequence data and approximately 120 million unique TCR beta sequences from about 190 million T cells were reported. Approximately 310 gigabases of sequencing data and approximately 92 million unique TCR sequences made up an early release that covered 640 HLA-typed donors. The genetic ancestry cluster associated with self-reported Caucasian donors included 65% to 90% of the 300 to 400 genotyped donors. The study was designed to test whether signatures of past pathogen exposure could be identified by cataloging public T cell receptors. The study profiled the T cell repertoires of about 640 subjects by immunosequencing and related them to cytomegalovirus serostatus. Besides the first cohort of under 700 subjects, a separate validation cohort made up of 90 to 150 different subjects was used. The study combined high-throughput TCR immunosequencing, statistical association of individual TCRs with disease status, and machine learning to predict cytomegalovirus infection status. To study patterns of TCR occurrence, a later analysis re-analyzed previously published TCR beta repertoires from 550 to 800 donors and added high-resolution HLA genotyping. Rather than using new phenotypic data, the later analysis identified candidate immune exposures from TCR beta sequences and from how often those sequences occurred across donors. To decide whether each TCR beta V gene segment behaved as functional or pseudogenic, an earlier analysis of some 600 of the donors relied on high-throughput TCR beta sequencing. Donor age, sex, ethnicity and CMV serostatus were compiled alongside the repertoire data. Genome-wide SNP genotypes for about 65% of the 666 donors were used in a later genetic analysis, which treated that subset as a discovery cohort. All discovery cohort repertoires had been generated using a single sequencing platform. HLA typing covered class I and class II loci at four-digit resolution. The number of donors typed differed by locus, with roughly 629-640 for A, B, C, DRB1 and DQB1, approximately 500 for DQA1, 600 to 610 for DPA1, and roughly 450 for DPB1. Roughly 5 DR-DQ haplotypes were treated as single units for association and clustering because of strong linkage in the cohort. Among almost 400 genotyped donors of the cohort, an average of approximately 230,000 unique TCR beta nucleotide sequences were sequenced per donor, approximately 20% of them non-productive. Study-wide findings and limitations: In vitro tests confirmed that three of the cytomegalovirus-associated TCR beta chains recognize cytomegalovirus antigens. Correlated functional status among segregating V segments might be attributable to linkage disequilibrium, but an unknown experimental factor could not be ruled out. The authors suggested that the approach could potentially be extended to other disease states and immunological phenotypes. Because counts were too low, about 18 rarely observed V segments, including chromosome 9 orphons, were excluded from the earlier analysis of 587 of the donors. In a later analysis, HLA-associated TCR beta chains were found to be more clonally expanded and to have lower generation probabilities than equally common non-associated chains. Broadly in line with IMGT annotations, most TCR beta V segments showed up in productive rearrangements about 87% or about 30% of the time in an earlier analysis of several hundred of the donors. The sequencing pipeline was judged likely to have produced a cluster of highly shared sequence variants as a technical artifact. This cohort had only TCR beta chains sequenced, and the lack of alpha or paired-chain data limited which features could be detected. In both the original and validation cohorts, the classifier was reported to diagnose cytomegalovirus status with high specificity and sensitivity. The 87-base-pair reads could not distinguish some IMGT-functional V segments, including TRBV6-2 and TRBV6-3, so those segments were excluded. According to a later analysis, most CMV-associated TCR beta chains appeared to be HLA-restricted, and the HLA associations seemed to be driven largely by CMV exposure. A total of roughly 160 TCR beta chains were listed by the study as associated with cytomegalovirus. The presence/absence analyses assumed that sequencing depth was roughly uniform across donors, and that assumption may not be true. Across donors, most TCR sequences were observed very rarely, whereas some public TCRs were present in many individuals. A later analysis associated about 17,000 TCR beta sequences with specific HLA alleles at a false discovery rate of 0.05. A later analysis reported that several top co-occurrence clusters appeared linked to parvovirus B19, influenza, CMV and Epstein-Barr virus. HLA typing was unavailable for some donors at each locus, so association tests used only the typed subset. A further reported finding was that TCR beta sequences accurately predicted the HLA-A and HLA-B alleles for most subjects in the first cohort. Strong co-occurrence of HLA alleles, especially DR and DQ, made assigning TCR associations to individual alleles difficult. According to a later analysis, TCR association rates differed among HLA loci, with DRB1 alleles showing the most associated TCRs and HLA-C alleles showing the fewest. According to a later genetic analysis, donors in an Asian-associated ancestry cluster had fewer N-insertions in productive TCRs than the roughly 670-donor mean. In a later genetic analysis, a missense DCLRE1C variant was associated with V-gene and J-gene trimming of TCR beta chains, and the association was replicated in an independent cohort. CMV serostatus was the only immune exposure information available for the cohort.

Counted from cysteine to phenylalanine, this CDR3 has 15 amino acids. Only CDR3 DNA is held: 45 bases, read in frame from base 1. Based on the germline V gene, the CDR1 and CDR2 sequences are SGHTA and FQGNSA. Trimming at the junction amounts to 7 bases on V and 8 bases on J, and the germline ends lie 20 bases apart. The library was produced with the immunoSEQ multiplex PCR assay. A mixture of 60 forward primers for TCR Vbeta segments and 13 reverse primers for TCR Jbeta segments was used in the multiplex PCR. Amplification of the CDR3 region of rearranged TCR beta genes was performed with a multiplex PCR assay on genomic DNA. The Illumina HiSeq System was used to sequence the amplified TCR beta libraries as 87-base-pair reads. As for how the authors treated the data: A later analysis counted tens of millions of unique TCR beta chains across the approximately 700 repertoires, and 9 million to 14 million of these chains were shared by at least two donors. Raw reads were error-corrected and collapsed into unique sequences by a nearest-neighbor algorithm in which closely related sequences were merged to remove PCR and sequencing errors. Alignment of CDR3 sequences to IMGT reference sequences was used to assign V, D and J gene segments. For a sequence to be retained, a match of at least six nucleotides was required to both a V gene segment and a J gene segment. A rearrangement counted as productive if the CDR3 had no stop codons and remained in frame with V and J, and every other rearrangement counted as non-productive. Following IMGT convention, CDR3 was defined as the stretch from the second conserved V-encoded cysteine up to the conserved J-encoded phenylalanine. Sequences without an unambiguous match to a single V gene segment were excluded from the earlier analysis of a few hundred of the donors. An earlier analysis of some 500 of the donors classified V segments as functional when productive rearrangements were above 56.7% and as segregating when the standard deviation between donors was above 5%. A statistical classification framework was built to diagnose cytomegalovirus status from the catalog of TCR beta chain sequences. In a later analysis, TCR nucleotide sequences were compared against IMGT/GENE-DB human TR gene sequences so that V and J genes could be assigned. In a later analysis, CDR3 sequences and most-parsimonious VDJ recombination scenarios were assigned using the TCRdist pipeline. In a later analysis, each TCR beta chain was defined by its CDR3 amino acid sequence together with its V-gene family, and reads without a unique V-gene family were excluded. As a way to deal with suspected cross-contamination and a sequencing artifact, a later analysis dropped more than 500 nucleotide sequences that were highly shared and had low generation probability. A later analysis calculated a clonal expansion index for each public chain from normalized within-repertoire ranks of inferred template counts. A later analysis computed generation probabilities with a VDJ recombination model fitted to out-of-frame rearrangements, and checked the results against IGoR. In a later analysis, hypergeometric tests were used to score TCR-TCR, TCR-HLA and TCR-CMV co-occurrence, with a repertoire-size bias correction applied to TCR pairs. A later analysis estimated false discovery rates by permuting HLA or CMV assignments 20 times. In a later analysis, co-occurring TCRs were grouped using DBSCAN, and TCRdist sequence similarity was added for clustering within HLA-allele-positive subsets. Repertoires with fewer than 30,000 or more than 120,000 public chains, plus five repertoires with anomalous nucleotide sharing, were excluded from co-occurrence clustering. Not all clones reach the TCRdb copy of this immuneACCESS table, which keeps in-frame sequences only. Checked studies attribute under half of the gap to unresolved V genes and leave the rest unexplained. The D gene and trimming were derived from the DNA, and the V and J assignments and clone size from that table. For this sample the table gives 150,000 to 180,000 clones, of which approximately 80% were detected only once. The ten biggest clones cover around 4.1% of the sample.

On this clone itself: No antigen is known for it. Nothing much larger sits one base from this clone, and base qualities are not available.

The cohort consisted of hundreds of healthy bone marrow donors. At the time of sampling, every cohort member was nominally healthy, though immune exposures that went unrecorded were likely present. The donor tested CMV seronegative and was one of the 352 seronegative cohort members. Every donor gave a peripheral blood sample, and the peripheral blood mononuclear cells from that sample were used for TCR beta sequencing. The Qiagen DNeasy Blood Extraction Kit was used to extract genomic DNA from the blood cell samples. The clonotype comes from a woman in her forties in good health and CMV-seronegative. The V and J segments used are TRBV7-2 and TRBJ1-4; the D region possibly corresponds to TRBD1 (5 bases align). Source material: PBMCs. The CDR3 has the sequence CASTPGGAHGEKLFF. Read as DNA, the sequence is TGTGCCAGCACCCCTGGCGGGGCTCATGGGGAAAAACTGTTTTTT.